This paragraph reports one T cell receptor (beta chain). This specimen comes from a study of control samples from healthy donors and cancer patients. This CDR3 has 14 amino acids. Germline V gives CDR1 SGHVS, CDR2 FQNEAQ. V lost 3 bases, J lost 4 bases, and 11 bases lay in between. Profiling relied on immunoSEQ multiplex PCR, and the TCRdb table lists in-frame clones only, not all of them. The sample consists of 150,000 to 200,000 clones, about 91% of them appearing once. Sequencing was performed on blood. The V gene is TRBV7-8, the J gene TRBJ2-3; tentatively, D is TRBD1 (6 bases). This sequence originates from a woman aged 25-40 years in good health. CDR3 nucleotide sequence: TGTGCCAGCAGCTTTTACAGGGAAGCAGATACGCAGTATTTT. Translating gives CASSFYREADTQYF.